The present T cell receptor beta chain was sequenced within a study of T cell changes during pregnancy in multiple sclerosis. The CDR3 spans 15 residues. The V gene lost 0 bases and the J gene lost 2 bases, with 9 bases spanning the gap. The germline V gene has CDR1 MNHEY and CDR2 SVGAGI. The data were produced by immunoSEQ multiplex PCR, yet TCRdb's version contains in-frame clones alone and is incomplete. Altogether tens of thousands of clones are present, around 90% being singletons, with the ten largest covering approximately 1.6%. This clone is a singleton in its sample. Sequencing used peripheral blood, obtained in the first trimester of pregnancy. This receptor was identified in a female donor in good health, enrolled as a control in a pregnancy study. The J gene is TRBJ2-3, the V gene TRBV6-5; no firm D call. The CDR3: CASSYSNGNTDTQYF. The CDR3 DNA reads as TGTGCCAGCAGTTACTCGAACGGTAACACAGATACGCAGTATTTT.